Listed here are 32 T cell receptor beta chains from one sample, sequenced in a study of beta chain features in type 1 diabetes. Their target antigens are unknown. What was sequenced were expressed TCRB transcripts, since all of the isolated RNA had been reverse transcribed. Using immunoSEQ multiplex PCR, the repertoire was profiled, and TCRdb retains in-frame clones only, with some absent. Of about 700,000 clones in the sample, roughly 13% were seen once. General observations from the study: Within each of all four CD4+ subsets, Type 1 diabetes patients had TCRB CDR3s that were moderately but significantly shorter.

Sequencing was performed on naive CD4+ T cells from blood. The receptors originated from a man younger than 35 with type 1 diabetes.

V gene TRBV27 combines with J gene TRBJ1-1; D call uncertain. CDR3 length equals 13 residues. CDR1 and CDR2 from the germline V gene are MNHEY and SMNVEV (reference sequence). With 6 bases removed from V and 0 bases from J, the gap between germline ends came to 8 bases. The CDR3: CASSPEMNTEAFF. Written as DNA, the CDR3 is TGTGCCAGCAGCCCAGAGATGAACACTGAAGCTTTCTTT.

The V call is TRBV5-8, the J call TRBJ2-6, with 9 bases matching TRBD1. The CDR3 is 17 amino acids. V lost 4 bases to trimming and J lost 4 bases; unmatched junction nucleotides: 9. CDR1 is SGHTS, CDR2 YDEGEE, per germline. The CDR3 protein is CASSLRDRVFGANVLTF. CDR3 coding DNA: TGTGCCAGCAGCCTCCGGGACAGGGTATTCGGGGCCAACGTCCTGACTTTC.

V gene TRBV29-1 combines with J gene TRBJ1-5; no clear D. CDR1 SQVTM and CDR2 ANQGSEA come from the germline V gene. Trimming shortened V by 6 bases and J by 1 base, and 7 bases separated the two germline ends. The CDR3 has 12 amino acids. The CDR3 DNA reads as TGCAGCGTCCAGAAGAGCAATCAGCCCCAGCATTTT. Amino acid sequence: CSVQKSNQPQHF. Combining the CDR3 with reference TRBV29-1 and TRBJ1-5 gives the whole variable domain SAVISQKPSRDICQRGTSLTIQCQVDSQVTMMFWYRQQPGQSLTLIATANQGSEATYESGFVIDKFPISRPNLTFSTLTVSNMSPEDSSIYLCSVQKSNQPQHFGDGTRLSIL.

The chain joins TRBV30 to TRBJ1-3; TRBD1 matches at 8 bases. This CDR3 comprises 16 residues. Germline CDR1 and CDR2: GTSNPN and SVGIG (reference sequence). V lost 3 bases and J lost 4; bases outside the gene matches: 11. Written as DNA, the CDR3 is TGTGCCTGGAGACCCAGGACAGGGATCGTGGGAAACACCATATATTTT. Translation: CAWRPRTGIVGNTIYF.

This clone was recorded a few times. The J gene is TRBJ2-1, the V gene TRBV25-1, with D perhaps matching TRBD1 (5 bases). CDR3 length: 12 amino acids. The V gene's germline CDR1 is MGHDK and CDR2 SYGVNS. The V gene lost 5 bases and the J gene lost 9 bases, with 11 bases spanning the gap. The DNA of the CDR3 is TGTGCCAGCAGTAATCAGGGCACTGAGCAGTTCTTC. It encodes CASSNQGTEQFF.

This clone appeared a few times. The chain carries TRBV5-1 and TRBJ2-7; TRBD1 or TRBD2 may be the D gene (5 bases each). This CDR3 contains 17 residues. Germline V gene data show CDR1 as SGHRS and CDR2 as YFSETQ. Trimming left V 4 bases short and J 2 bases short, with 22 bases between. The CDR3 DNA sequence: TGCGCCAGCAGCCTAACAATTGCCGGGACCGCCACCTACGAGCAGTACTTC. Its protein product is CASSLTIAGTATYEQYF.

The rearrangement joins TRBV7-9 to TRBJ2-1; no firm D call. Trimming removed 1 base at V and 6 bases at J, with 13 bases between. This CDR3 is 15 amino acids long. Germline V gene sequence: CDR1 SEHNR, CDR2 FQNEAQ (reference sequence). Here the CDR3 DNA reads TGTGCCAGCAGCTTAGGGGCCCGATTGGGCAATGAGCAGTTCTTC. Amino acid sequence: CASSLGARLGNEQFF.

The chain is built from TRBV19 and TRBJ2-2; no clear D gene. CDR3 size: 14 residues. The V end lost 7 bases, the J end lost 2 bases, and 11 bases lay between the germline ends. CDR1 and CDR2 from the germline V gene are LNHDA and SQIVND (reference sequence). CDR3: CASTRKANTGELFF. As DNA, the CDR3 is TGTGCCAGTACCCGGAAGGCAAACACCGGGGAGCTGTTTTTT.

This clone showed up just a few times. The chain has TRBV7-2 and TRBJ1-4; weak D call: TRBD1 (5 bases). With 5 bases removed from V and 8 bases from J, the gap between germline ends came to 18 bases. The CDR3 length is 15 residues. Germline CDR1 reads SGHTA; CDR2 reads FQGNSA. CDR3 in DNA: TGTGCCAGCAGCCCCGCCGGGGCCCGGGGCGAAAAACTGTTTTTT. Its translation is CASSPAGARGEKLFF.

Remarks on this clone: The sample holds other DNA sequences that translate to the same CDR3. The chain carries TRBV5-1 and TRBJ2-1, with D tentatively TRBD1 (6 bases). V lost 4 bases and J lost 4, with 15 bases in between. Germline CDR1 SGHRS, CDR2 YFSETQ. The CDR3 totals 15 residues. The CDR3 sequence: CASSPDGQGYNEQFF. The CDR3 DNA reads TGCGCCAGCAGCCCGGATGGGCAGGGGTACAATGAGCAGTTCTTC.

This clone has only a few counts. The V gene is TRBV10-3, the J gene TRBJ1-1; D gene unclear. The CDR3 loop spans 13 amino acids. The germline gives CDR1 ENHRY, CDR2 SYGVKD. V lost 3 bases and J lost 0, with 5 bases in between. The CDR3 region is CAISERVNTEAFF. The CDR3 nucleotides read TGTGCCATCAGTGAAAGGGTGAACACTGAAGCTTTCTTT.

This chain connects TRBV6-1 to TRBJ2-4; tentatively, D is TRBD2 (5 bases). Germline CDR1 is MNHNS and CDR2 is SASEGT. The V end lost 4 bases, the J end lost 6 bases, and 7 bases lay between the germline ends. The CDR3 extends over 12 amino acids. CDR3 protein: CASSVGGNIQYF. The CDR3 nucleotides are TGTGCCAGCAGTGTAGGAGGAAACATTCAGTACTTC.

This clone was counted only a few times. The genes are TRBV6-6 and TRBJ2-3; D is unclear. The germline gives CDR1 MNHNY, CDR2 SVGAGI (reference sequence). The germline V and J ends were trimmed by 7 bases and 6 bases, with 8 bases remaining between them. The CDR3 is 11 residues long. The CDR3 here is CASTDRDTQYF. CDR3 nucleotides: TGTGCCAGCACCGACCGGGATACGCAGTATTTT.

J is TRBJ2-2 and V is TRBV9, with D uncertain. CDR1 SGDLS and CDR2 YYNGEE come from the germline V gene. The CDR3 is 15 amino acids. V was clipped by 4 bases and J by 4 bases, with 14 bases between them. Here the CDR3 DNA reads TGTGCCAGCAGCTCCGATGTAGTCGGCACCGGGGAGCTGTTTTTT. Residues: CASSSDVVGTGELFF.

This clone was seen a handful of times. This chain connects TRBV2 to TRBJ1-1; no reliable D call. CDR1 and CDR2 (germline): SNHLY, FYNNEI. The CDR3 has 14 residues. The germline V and J ends were trimmed by 11 bases and 0 bases, with 16 bases remaining between them. Written as DNA, the CDR3 is TGTGCCGCCCAGGAGGGAGGGTTGAACACTGAAGCTTTCTTT. Translating it yields CAAQEGGLNTEAFF. Combining the CDR3 with reference TRBV2 and TRBJ1-1 gives the whole variable domain EPEVTQTPSHQVTQMGQEVILRCVPISNHLYFYWYRQILGQKVEFLVSFYNNEISEKSEIFDDQFSVERPDGSNFTLKIRSTKLEDSAMYFCAAQEGGLNTEAFFGQGTRLTVV.

The V gene is TRBV7-8, the J gene TRBJ2-7; D assignment may be TRBD1 or TRBD2 (5 bases each). This CDR3 region has 14 residues. CDR1 is SGHVS and CDR2 is FQNEAQ in the germline V gene. V shed 3 bases and J shed 3 bases, with 12 bases lying between them. The CDR3 sequence: CASSFRRQGYEQYF. The CDR3 DNA reads as TGTGCCAGCAGCTTCAGGAGGCAGGGCTACGAGCAGTACTTC.

There are a few counts of this clone. The V and J genes are TRBV9 and TRBJ2-7; 7 bases align to TRBD2. Germline V gene lookup returns CDR1 SGDLS and CDR2 YYNGEE. This CDR3 has 13 residues. V trimming: 1 base; J trimming: 4 bases; junction bases outside the gene matches: 2. The CDR3 loop is CASSVSGGYEQYF. The CDR3 DNA reads TGTGCCAGCAGCGTATCGGGAGGTTACGAGCAGTACTTC.

V gene TRBV19 combines with J gene TRBJ1-5; D not certain. With 6 bases removed from V and 0 bases from J, the gap between germline ends came to 12 bases. Looked up from germline, CDR1 is LNHDA and CDR2 is SQIVND (reference sequence). The CDR3 consists of 15 residues. The CDR3 loop reads CASSTHRFSNQPQHF. CDR3 bases: TGTGCCAGTAGCACACACAGATTTAGCAATCAGCCCCAGCATTTT.

The chain joins TRBV7-2 to TRBJ2-5, with no clear D. The V end lost 0 bases, the J end lost 7 bases, and 9 bases lay between the germline ends. This CDR3 has 13 residues. Germline CDR1 and CDR2: SGHTA and FQGNSA. CDR3 in amino acids: CASSLAGMGTQYF. The CDR3 nucleotides are TGTGCCAGCAGCTTAGCTGGGATGGGGACCCAGTACTTC.

The chain recombines TRBV2 with TRBJ2-3, with D maybe TRBD1 (6 bases). Germline V gives CDR1 SNHLY, CDR2 FYNNEI. Trimming took 6 bases from V and 5 from J, leaving 9 bases between them. The CDR3 length is 12 residues. In DNA form, the CDR3 reads TGTGCCAGCAGCGTACAGGGAGATACGCAGTATTTT. It encodes CASSVQGDTQYF.

The rearrangement joins TRBV18 to TRBJ1-2; D ambiguous. Trimming pared 0 bases from V and 5 bases from J, leaving 16 bases between. Germline loops: CDR1 KGHSH, CDR2 LQKENI. The CDR3 is 16 amino acids. CDR3 loop: CASSPPAGGEWYGYTF. CDR3 DNA sequence: TGTGCCAGCTCACCACCGGCGGGCGGGGAGTGGTATGGCTACACCTTC. The whole variable domain, remainder taken from reference TRBV18 and TRBJ1-2, is NAGVMQNPRHLVRRRGQEARLRCSPMKGHSHVYWYRQLPEEGLKFMVYLQKENIIDESGMPKERFSAEFPKEGPSILRIQQVVRGDSAAYFCASSPPAGGEWYGYTFGSGTRLTVV.

This chain joins TRBV6-5 and TRBJ2-7, with 9 bases that match TRBD1. In germline, CDR1 is MNHEY, CDR2 SVGAGI. With V trimmed by 6 bases and J by 3 bases, 12 bases remained unmatched. The CDR3 is 16 residues long. CDR3 nucleotides: TGTGCCAGCAGCTACGAGACTCCGGGACAGGGCTACGAGCAGTACTTC. This codes for CASSYETPGQGYEQYF.

V is TRBV10-3 and J is TRBJ1-4, with D maybe TRBD1 (5 bases). Germline V gives CDR1 ENHRY, CDR2 SYGVKD. V was shortened by 4 bases and J by 12 bases, with 12 bases between the two germline ends. The CDR3 extends over 12 amino acids. CDR3 coding DNA: TGTGCCATCAGTGTTGAGGGGCGGGAACTGTTTTTT. It specifies CAISVEGRELFF.

This clone was recorded a few times. The gene calls are TRBV21-1 and TRBJ2-3; the table assigns TRBD2, which was not confirmed against the DNA. TRBV21-1 is recorded as a pseudogene. The CDR3 sequence is 15 residues long. The CDR3 loop is CASPTPSGATDTQYF. The CDR3 DNA reads as TGTGCCAGCCCAACCCCTAGCGGGGCAACAGATACGCAGTATTTT.

This clone has only a few counts. The rearrangement links TRBV19 to TRBJ1-3; no definite D call. Germline CDR1 is LNHDA and CDR2 is SQIVND (reference sequence). V shed 3 bases and J shed 3 bases, with 15 bases lying between them. This CDR3 region has 16 residues. The CDR3 protein is CASSIAGLGIGNTIYF. In DNA form, the CDR3 reads TGTGCCAGTAGTATTGCGGGATTGGGGATTGGAAACACCATATATTTT.

This clone was counted only a few times. The chain uses TRBV7-6 and TRBJ2-1, with 9 bases matching TRBD2. Losses at the gene ends were 4 bases for V and 8 bases for J; bases not matched to a gene: 6. CDR1 SGHVS and CDR2 FNYEAQ come from the germline V gene. The CDR3 runs 14 residues. DNA for the CDR3: TGTGCCAGCAGCTCCGGACTAGCGATCGATGAGCAGTTCTTC. Amino acid sequence: CASSSGLAIDEQFF.

The rearrangement joins TRBV11-3 to TRBJ2-3, with TRBD1 matching over 7 bases. Per the germline V gene, CDR1 is SGHNT and CDR2 is YENEEA. The CDR3 covers 15 residues. V lost 5 bases to trimming and J lost 1 base; unmatched junction nucleotides: 6. The CDR3 is CASSRGGQGTDTQYF. The CDR3 nucleotides are TGTGCCAGCAGCCGAGGAGGACAGGGCACAGATACGCAGTATTTT. The full variable domain, in which reference TRBV11-3 and TRBJ2-3 provide the parts outside the CDR3, is EAGVVQSPRYKIIEKKQPVAFWCNPISGHNTLYWYLQNLGQGPELLIRYENEEAVDDSQLPKDRFSAERLKGVDSTLKIQPAELGDSAVYLCASSRGGQGTDTQYFGPGTRLTVL.

The CDR3 DNA follows: TGTGCCAGCAGCGTTATAGCGGGGGGGCTGGAAGAGACCCAGTACTTC. Translated: CASSVIAGGLEETQYF. The chain recombines TRBV9 with TRBJ2-5, with TRBD2 matching over 11 bases. Germline CDR1 is SGDLS and CDR2 is YYNGEE. V was clipped by 2 bases and J by 3 bases; unmatched bases: 6. CDR3 length: 16 residues. The full variable domain, with the rest looked up from reference TRBV9 and TRBJ2-5, is DSGVTQTPKHLITATGQRVTLRCSPRSGDLSVYWYQQSLDQGLQFLIQYYNGEERAKGNILERFSAQQFPDLHSELNLSSLELGDSALYFCASSVIAGGLEETQYFGPGTRLLVL.

There are a few counts of this clone. The chain's CDR3 is CASRGQGLYEQYF. CDR3 DNA sequence: TGTGCCAGCAGGGGACAGGGACTCTACGAGCAGTACTTC. The genes are TRBV19 and TRBJ2-7; 9 bases agree with TRBD1. J was trimmed by 3 bases and V by 9 bases; bases with no gene match: 6. The CDR3 sequence is 13 residues long. CDR1 is LNHDA, CDR2 SQIVND, per germline (reference sequence).

The CDR3 coding sequence is TGCGCCAGCAGTCCCGGACAGACCTACGAGCAGTACTTC. This codes for CASSPGQTYEQYF. J is TRBJ2-7 and V is TRBV10-1; weak D call: TRBD1 (6 bases). Germline lookup yields CDR1 WNHNN and CDR2 SYGVQD (reference sequence). The CDR3 spans 13 residues. V dropped 5 bases and J dropped 2 bases, with 10 bases sitting between them.

This clone was seen a few times. The rearrangement joins TRBV10-3 to TRBJ1-2; D is unclear. CDR1 is ENHRY, CDR2 SYGVKD, per germline. The CDR3 is made up of 11 amino acids. The ends were cut back, 3 bases at V and 7 bases at J, with 6 bases in the middle. The chain's CDR3 is CAISDGSGYTF. DNA of the CDR3: TGTGCCATCAGTGATGGTTCTGGCTACACCTTC.

This clone was counted only a few times. V is TRBV13 and J is TRBJ1-6; D unclear. Looked up from germline, CDR1 is PRHDT and CDR2 is FYEKMQ (reference sequence). The CDR3 has 19 residues. Trimming pared 5 bases from V and 0 bases from J, leaving 20 bases between. The CDR3 loop is CASSLRPLLLGSYNSPLHF. CDR3 nucleotides: TGTGCCAGCAGCCTTCGTCCCTTATTGCTGGGCTCCTATAATTCACCCCTCCACTTT.